The entry that follows covers one TCR beta chain sequence. This clonotype has a single count. Which antigen it targets is not known. Given the absence of the conserved phenylalanine or tryptophan at the CDR3 end, a read error is likely. This entry belongs to a study of T cells in Graves' hyperthyroidism and ophthalmopathy (dated by TCRdb to between 2019 and 2020). About the study as a whole: Peripheral blood samples were taken at the time of initial diagnosis, prior to any treatment. To identify distinguishing TCR V-J signatures, a discovery cohort of 100 or so patients was used, comprising fewer than 45 with Graves' ophthalmopathy and 57 with stable Graves' hyperthyroidism. Prospective prediction of ophthalmopathy was tested in an independent validation cohort of some 19 hyperthyroidism patients and 17 patients who later progressed to ophthalmopathy. The 100 or so discovery patients were randomly split 7:3 into training and test sets. In several Graves' hyperthyroidism patients, the study also compared T-cell repertoires from thyroid tissue with T-cell repertoires from blood. After sampling, hyperthyroidism patients received methimazole starting at 30 mg daily, and ophthalmopathy patients received high-dose intravenous methylprednisolone. The paper reports TCR Vbeta CDR3 sequencing of about 140 peripheral blood samples: approximately 41 ophthalmopathy, under 80 hyperthyroidism and 17 progressor patients. General conclusions and limits of the study: Sample size was not statistically predetermined, and blinding of investigators to group allocation was not performed. Most expanded thyroid clonotypes (frequency above 0.001) were also detected in blood, a finding suggesting that blood repertoires may reflect thyroid immune responses. In validation, the model predicted progression to ophthalmopathy a median of about 6 months before onset, with roughly 68% sensitivity and roughly 73% specificity. Ophthalmopathy was separated from stable hyperthyroidism by a 13 V-J signature model, with roughly 88% sensitivity and roughly 81% specificity obtained in cross-validation and 80%/75% obtained in testing.

Amplification of TCR beta CDR3 regions was carried out from RNA transcripts. A first-round RT-PCR of the TCR CDR3 used the HTBI primer set with the Qiagen OneStep RT-PCR kit. Libraries were constructed in a second round of multiplex PCR, after which size selection and purification were performed. Sequencing of the libraries was done on an Illumina HiSeq2000 using paired-end 100 bp reads. The authors' pipeline ran thus. SOAPnuke was used to process the raw data, throwing out any read that contained adapters or uncalled bases, had a mean Phred below 15, or lacked an exact constant-primer or identifier match. COPE v1.2.5 was used to merge the high-quality paired reads, and each unique nucleotide sequence was defined as a clonotype. Clonotypes were aligned to IMGT TRBV, TRBD and TRBJ reference segments using MiTCR v1.1. The analysis included only V-J combinations with a frequency above 0.0001, which together covered around 99% of the repertoires. A TCS score was defined as the ratio between F50 (clonal expansion) and ExV (chaos), using BLOSUM62-based TCRdist between CDR3 peptides within each V-J. Welch's t-statistics and random forest reduced around 550 V-J features to 13, which were used in a naive Bayes classifier (R e1071). Using fastp at Q25 and MiXCR, TCRdb reprocessed the public reads and kept productive beta chains. Rows merge per CDR3 protein into single entries with the most common DNA and genes. Here the V and J calls rest on TCRdb's processing, not on the authors' analysis. This sample is represented by 450,000 to 550,000 distinct CDR3 sequences; 24% of them were singletons. The top ten clonotypes cover approximately 10% of the sample.

CDR1 and CDR2 are drawn from the germline V gene (reference sequence): LNHDA, SQIVND. V sheds 5 bases and J sheds 0 bases, leaving 11 bases between their ends. The CDR3 has 16 amino acids, counting both end residues. Only the CDR3 DNA stays, 48 bases, in frame from base 1. In the ophthalmopathy patients, disease was moderately to severely active, with a Clinical Activity Score of 3 or more, a NOSPECS grade of 4 or more, and a duration of less than 3 months. Patients with uncontrolled infections, other autoimmune diseases, pregnancy or lactation were excluded. Clinical symptoms, serum thyroxine and TRAb, thyroid ultrasound, and orbital computed tomography formed the basis for the diagnoses. PBMCs were separated from roughly 9.3 ml of fresh peripheral blood using Ficoll-Paque density gradient centrifugation. Trizol reagent was used to extract total RNA, and RNA quality was then checked on an Agilent 2100 Bioanalyzer.

The sequenced sample consisted of blood. The sequence derives from a woman aged 30 to 39 with Graves' ophthalmopathy. Recombination linked TRBV19 to TRBJ2-6; a tentative D match to TRBD1 spans 6 bases. The nucleotide sequence is TGTGCCAGTAGTTCAGGGGCCTACTCTGGGGCCAACGTCCTGACTGTC. This is translated as CASSSGAYSGANVLTV.